This T cell receptor (beta chain) was documented in a study of cytomegalovirus exposure and HLA in healthy donors. Study background: The 120 validation repertoires matched the roughly 650 first-cohort repertoires in platform, a later analysis reported.

As to this clone: What it binds is unknown.

Libraries were prepared by immunoSEQ multiplex PCR; TCRdb keeps only in-frame clonotypes and omits some of them. The sample holds some 66,000 clones, approximately 97% seen once. In germline, CDR1 is SEHNR, CDR2 FQNEAQ (reference sequence). The CDR3 is 15 amino acids. Trimming at V came to 2 bases and at J to 4 bases, leaving 7 bases not matched to a gene. Regarding the study as a whole: Accounts indicate the classifier identified cytomegalovirus status with strong specificity and sensitivity. The study found most TCR sequences rare, yet found some public TCRs in many donors. In vitro confirmation showed three CMV-associated chains to be CMV antigen specific.

Sequenced input: PBMCs. This clonotype was sampled from a woman between 18 and 29 years old in good health and CMV-seropositive. The chain joins TRBV7-9 to TRBJ1-2; TRBD1 aligns across 7 bases. CDR3 coding DNA: TGTGCCAGCAGCTTAAAAGGACAGGCGACCTATGGCTACACCTTC. It codes for CASSLKGQATYGYTF.